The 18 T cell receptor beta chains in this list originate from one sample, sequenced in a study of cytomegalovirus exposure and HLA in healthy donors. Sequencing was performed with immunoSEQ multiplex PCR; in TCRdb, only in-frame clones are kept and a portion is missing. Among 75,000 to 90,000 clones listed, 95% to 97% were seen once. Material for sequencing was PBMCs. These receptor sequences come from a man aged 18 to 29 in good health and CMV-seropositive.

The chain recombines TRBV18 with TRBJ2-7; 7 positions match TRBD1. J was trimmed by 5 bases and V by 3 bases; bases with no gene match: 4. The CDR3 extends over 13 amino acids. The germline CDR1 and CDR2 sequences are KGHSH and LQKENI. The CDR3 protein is CASSPTGTDEQYF. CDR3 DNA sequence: TGTGCCAGCTCACCGACAGGGACAGACGAGCAGTACTTC.

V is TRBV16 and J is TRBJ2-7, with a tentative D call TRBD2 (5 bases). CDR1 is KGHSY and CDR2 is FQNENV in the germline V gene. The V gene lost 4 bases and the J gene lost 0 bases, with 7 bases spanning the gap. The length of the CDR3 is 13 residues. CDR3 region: CASSPGSSYEQYF. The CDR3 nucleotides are TGTGCCAGCAGCCCGGGGTCCTCCTACGAGCAGTACTTC.

CDR3 protein: CASKFAPGHEQYF. The DNA of the CDR3 is TGTGCCAGCAAGTTCGCCCCAGGGCACGAGCAGTACTTC. The chain carries TRBV27 and TRBJ2-7; tentative D call: TRBD1 (5 bases). V was pared by 7 bases and J by 5 bases, with 15 bases between. Germline CDR1 and CDR2: MNHEY and SMNVEV (reference sequence). The CDR3 has 13 residues.

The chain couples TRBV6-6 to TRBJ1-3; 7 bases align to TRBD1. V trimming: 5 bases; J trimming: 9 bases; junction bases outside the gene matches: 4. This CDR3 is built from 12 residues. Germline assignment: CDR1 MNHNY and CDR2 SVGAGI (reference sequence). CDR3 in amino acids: CASSLDRATIYF. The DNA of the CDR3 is TGTGCCAGCAGTCTTGACAGGGCCACCATATATTTT.

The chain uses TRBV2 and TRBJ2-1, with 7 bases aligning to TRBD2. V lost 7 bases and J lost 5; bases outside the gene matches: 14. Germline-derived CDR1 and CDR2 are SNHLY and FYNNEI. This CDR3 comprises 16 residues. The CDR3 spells CASNEGRAVGNNEQFF. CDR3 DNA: TGTGCCAGCAACGAGGGGAGGGCCGTGGGCAACAATGAGCAGTTCTTC.

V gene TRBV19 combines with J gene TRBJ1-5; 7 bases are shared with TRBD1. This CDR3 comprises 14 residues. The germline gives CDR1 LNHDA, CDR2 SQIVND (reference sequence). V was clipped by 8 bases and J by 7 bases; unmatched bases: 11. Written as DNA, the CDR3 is TGTGCCAGTGGCGTGTCAGGGGGAGGCCAGCCCCAGCATTTT. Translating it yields CASGVSGGGQPQHF. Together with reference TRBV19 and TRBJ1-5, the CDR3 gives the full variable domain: DGGITQSPKYLFRKEGQNVTLSCEQNLNHDAMYWYRQDPGQGLRLIYYSQIVNDFQKGDIAEGYSVSREKKESFPLTVTSAQKNPTAFYLCASGVSGGGQPQHFGDGTRLSIL.

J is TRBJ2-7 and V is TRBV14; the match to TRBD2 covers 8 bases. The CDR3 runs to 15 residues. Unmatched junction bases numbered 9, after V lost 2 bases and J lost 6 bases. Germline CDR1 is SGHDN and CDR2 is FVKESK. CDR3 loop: CASSQPLGRAAEQYF. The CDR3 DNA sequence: TGTGCCAGCAGCCAACCCCTCGGGAGGGCCGCCGAGCAGTACTTC.

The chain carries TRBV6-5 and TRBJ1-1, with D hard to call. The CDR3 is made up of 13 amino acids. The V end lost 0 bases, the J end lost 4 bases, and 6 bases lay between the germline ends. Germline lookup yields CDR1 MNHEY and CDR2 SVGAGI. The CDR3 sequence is CASSYSHPTEAFF. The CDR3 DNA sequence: TGTGCCAGCAGTTACTCCCATCCCACTGAAGCTTTCTTT.

The CDR3 DNA reads TGTGCCAGCAGCTTGGCAGTGAACACTGAAGCTTTCTTT. Its protein product is CASSLAVNTEAFF. The genes are TRBV5-4 and TRBJ1-1; D is unclear. The CDR3 is 13 amino acids. Germline CDR1 reads SGHNT; CDR2 reads YYREEE (reference sequence). Trimming cost V 0 bases and J 0 bases, with 3 bases left between them.

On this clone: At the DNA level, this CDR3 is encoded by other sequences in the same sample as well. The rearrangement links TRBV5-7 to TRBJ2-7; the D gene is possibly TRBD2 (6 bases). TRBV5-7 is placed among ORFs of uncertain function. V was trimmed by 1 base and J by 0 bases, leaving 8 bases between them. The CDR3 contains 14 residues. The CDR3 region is CASSLPGDSYEQYF. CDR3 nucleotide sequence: TGTGCCAGCAGCTTGCCGGGGGACTCCTACGAGCAGTACTTC.

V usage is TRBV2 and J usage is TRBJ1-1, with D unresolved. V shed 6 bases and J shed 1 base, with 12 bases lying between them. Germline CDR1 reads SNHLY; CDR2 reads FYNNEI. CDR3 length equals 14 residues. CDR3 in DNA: TGTGCCAGCAGCCCCCTCGAGGGGAACACTGAAGCTTTCTTT. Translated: CASSPLEGNTEAFF.

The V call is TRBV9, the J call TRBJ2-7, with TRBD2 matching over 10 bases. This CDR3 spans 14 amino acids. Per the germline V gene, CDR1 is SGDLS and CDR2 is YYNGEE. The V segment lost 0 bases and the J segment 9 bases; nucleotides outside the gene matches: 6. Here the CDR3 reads CASSVDLAGVGQYF. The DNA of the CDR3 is TGTGCCAGCAGCGTAGACCTAGCGGGAGTCGGGCAGTACTTC.

The CDR3, as DNA: TGTGCCAGCAGTGTATTTACCGGGGAGCTGTTTTTT. Translated: CASSVFTGELFF. The chain combines TRBV2 with TRBJ2-2; the D is unclear. V gave up 4 bases and J gave up 5 bases, with 5 bases separating them. Germline V gives CDR1 SNHLY, CDR2 FYNNEI. CDR3 size: 12 residues. Looking up the rest from reference TRBV2 and TRBJ2-2 gives the full variable domain: EPEVTQTPSHQVTQMGQEVILRCVPISNHLYFYWYRQILGQKVEFLVSFYNNEISEKSEIFDDQFSVERPDGSNFTLKIRSTKLEDSAMYFCASSVFTGELFFGEGSRLTVL.

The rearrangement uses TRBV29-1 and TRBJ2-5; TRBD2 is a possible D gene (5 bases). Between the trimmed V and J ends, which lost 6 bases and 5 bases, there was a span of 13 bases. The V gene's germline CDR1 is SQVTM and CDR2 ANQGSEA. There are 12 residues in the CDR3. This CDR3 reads CSVGDGVETQYF. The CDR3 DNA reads TGCAGCGTGGGCGACGGGGTCGAGACCCAGTACTTC.

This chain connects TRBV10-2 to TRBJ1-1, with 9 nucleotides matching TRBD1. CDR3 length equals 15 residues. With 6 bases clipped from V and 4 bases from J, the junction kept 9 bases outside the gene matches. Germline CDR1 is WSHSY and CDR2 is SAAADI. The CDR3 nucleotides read TGCGCCAGCAGCCCTGGGACAGGGTCTGGCACTGAAGCTTTCTTT. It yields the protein CASSPGTGSGTEAFF.

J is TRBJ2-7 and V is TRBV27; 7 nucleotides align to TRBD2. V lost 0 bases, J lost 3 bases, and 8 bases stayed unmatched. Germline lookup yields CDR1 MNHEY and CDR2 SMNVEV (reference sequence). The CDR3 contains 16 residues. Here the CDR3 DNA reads TGTGCCAGCAGTTTATCTGGAGTGGCGGGAGTCTACGAGCAGTACTTC. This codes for CASSLSGVAGVYEQYF.

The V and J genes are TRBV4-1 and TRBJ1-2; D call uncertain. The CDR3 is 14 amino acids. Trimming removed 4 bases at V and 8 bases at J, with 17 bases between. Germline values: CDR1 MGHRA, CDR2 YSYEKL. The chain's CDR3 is CASSLVDFSGGYTF. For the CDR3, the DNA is TGCGCCAGCAGCCTTGTTGACTTCTCCGGAGGCTACACCTTC.

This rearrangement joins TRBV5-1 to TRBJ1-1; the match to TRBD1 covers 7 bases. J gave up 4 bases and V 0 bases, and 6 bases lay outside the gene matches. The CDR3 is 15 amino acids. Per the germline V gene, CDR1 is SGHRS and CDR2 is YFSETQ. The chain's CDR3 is CASSLDGQDPTEAFF. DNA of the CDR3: TGCGCCAGCAGCTTGGACGGACAGGACCCCACTGAAGCTTTCTTT.